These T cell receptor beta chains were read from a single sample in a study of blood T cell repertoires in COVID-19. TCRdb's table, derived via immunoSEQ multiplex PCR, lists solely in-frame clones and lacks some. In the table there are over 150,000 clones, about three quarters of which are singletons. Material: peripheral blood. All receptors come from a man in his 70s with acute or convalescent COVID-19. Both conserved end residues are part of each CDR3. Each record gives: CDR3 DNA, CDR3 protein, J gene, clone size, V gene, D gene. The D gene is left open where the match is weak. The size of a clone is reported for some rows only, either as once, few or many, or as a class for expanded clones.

CDR3 DNA: TGTGCCAGCTCGGGACAGTCTAAAGAGACCCAGTACTTC
CDR3 protein: CASSGQSKETQYF
J gene: TRBJ2-5
clone size: -
V gene: TRBV7-2
D gene: TRBD1

CDR3 DNA: TGTGCCAGCAGTCGACAGGCTGGGATTTCACCCCTCCACTTT
CDR3 protein: CASSRQAGISPLHF
J gene: TRBJ1-6
clone size: few
V gene: TRBV2
D gene: -

CDR3 DNA: TGTGCCAGTAGTAACCGCAGGGGTTCCTACGAGCAGTACTTC
CDR3 protein: CASSNRRGSYEQYF
J gene: TRBJ2-7
clone size: -
V gene: TRBV19
D gene: -

CDR3 DNA: TGTGCCAGCAGCTTGGCCTCTTCCTACGAGCAGTACTTC
CDR3 protein: CASSLASSYEQYF
J gene: TRBJ2-7
clone size: -
V gene: TRBV5-4
D gene: -

CDR3 DNA: TGTGCCAGCAGCGGGGGGAGGGAGCAGTACTTC
CDR3 protein: CASSGGREQYF
J gene: TRBJ2-7
clone size: -
V gene: TRBV5-4
D gene: -

CDR3 DNA: TGCAGTGCGACTAGCGGCGATACGCAGTATTTT
CDR3 protein: CSATSGDTQYF
J gene: TRBJ2-3
clone size: -
V gene: TRBV20-1
D gene: TRBD2

CDR3 DNA: TGCAGCGCCAGGGGACAGAAGAACACTGAAGCTTTCTTT
CDR3 protein: CSARGQKNTEAFF
J gene: TRBJ1-1
clone size: -
V gene: TRBV29-1
D gene: TRBD1

CDR3 DNA: TGTGCCAGCAGTTTACAGGGATCCGTCAGCACAGATACGCAGTATTTT
CDR3 protein: CASSLQGSVSTDTQYF
J gene: TRBJ2-3
clone size: -
V gene: TRBV6-4
D gene: -

CDR3 DNA: TGTGCCAGCAGTCAAACAGGGTCCTATGGCTACACCTTC
CDR3 protein: CASSQTGSYGYTF
J gene: TRBJ1-2
clone size: once
V gene: TRBV28
D gene: -

CDR3 DNA: TGTGCCAGCAGCCCGGACAGGGTGTCAGATACGCAGTATTTT
CDR3 protein: CASSPDRVSDTQYF
J gene: TRBJ2-3
clone size: -
V gene: TRBV7-2
D gene: TRBD1

CDR3 DNA: TGTGCCAGCAGTTCGCTCCCGGGACAGGGCGAAGCTTTCTTT
CDR3 protein: CASSSLPGQGEAFF
J gene: TRBJ1-1
clone size: -
V gene: TRBV6-6
D gene: TRBD1

CDR3 DNA: TGTGCCAGCAGCGTAGCATCTCGGGGGGAGCTGTTTTTT
CDR3 protein: CASSVASRGELFF
J gene: TRBJ2-2
clone size: -
V gene: TRBV9
D gene: -

CDR3 DNA: TGTGCCAGCAGTGCTAGGACAGGGACCTTCAACACCGGGGAGCTGTTTTTT
CDR3 protein: CASSARTGTFNTGELFF
J gene: TRBJ2-2
clone size: few
V gene: TRBV6-1
D gene: TRBD1

CDR3 DNA: TGTGCCAGCAGCGTAGCGTCGGGGGGTCTCGGGGAGCTGTTTTTT
CDR3 protein: CASSVASGGLGELFF
J gene: TRBJ2-2
clone size: many
V gene: TRBV9
D gene: TRBD2

CDR3 DNA: TGTGCCAGCTCACCACAGACAGGAGCCCAAGAGACCCAGTACTTC
CDR3 protein: CASSPQTGAQETQYF
J gene: TRBJ2-5
clone size: -
V gene: TRBV18
D gene: -

CDR3 DNA: TGTGCCAGCAGCTTAGATCTGAGGGTGGCCGCTTTCTTT
CDR3 protein: CASSLDLRVAAFF
J gene: TRBJ1-1
clone size: -
V gene: TRBV11-2
D gene: -

CDR3 DNA: TGTGCCAGCTCACCACCGGGACTAGCGGCGAACACCGGGGAGCTGTTTTTT
CDR3 protein: CASSPPGLAANTGELFF
J gene: TRBJ2-2
clone size: -
V gene: TRBV18
D gene: TRBD2

CDR3 DNA: TGTGCCAGTAGTTCTCGTGATGATGGCCTCTACGAGCAGTACTTC
CDR3 protein: CASSSRDDGLYEQYF
J gene: TRBJ2-7
clone size: -
V gene: TRBV19
D gene: -

CDR3 DNA: TGCGCCAGCAGCATTAGCGGGGGGAATCAAGAGACCCAGTACTTC
CDR3 protein: CASSISGGNQETQYF
J gene: TRBJ2-5
clone size: -
V gene: TRBV5-1
D gene: TRBD2

CDR3 DNA: TGTGCCAGCAGCCCGGACAGGGCTAGAGAGACCCAGTACTTC
CDR3 protein: CASSPDRARETQYF
J gene: TRBJ2-5
clone size: -
V gene: TRBV7-9
D gene: TRBD1

CDR3 DNA: TGTGCCAGCAGCCAAGAATCCAGCGGAGGGGATTACACAGATACGCAGTATTTT
CDR3 protein: CASSQESSGGDYTDTQYF
J gene: TRBJ2-3
clone size: -
V gene: TRBV4-2
D gene: -

CDR3 DNA: TGTGCCAGCAGCCCGGGACAGGAGCTTGAAGCTTTCTTT
CDR3 protein: CASSPGQELEAFF
J gene: TRBJ1-1
clone size: -
V gene: TRBV7-9
D gene: TRBD1

CDR3 DNA: TGTGCCAGCAGTTTATCTATCGACACTGAAGCTTTCTTT
CDR3 protein: CASSLSIDTEAFF
J gene: TRBJ1-1
clone size: few
V gene: TRBV12-3/TRBV12-4
D gene: -

CDR3 DNA: TGTGCCAGCAACAGGGACAACTATGGCTACACCTTC
CDR3 protein: CASNRDNYGYTF
J gene: TRBJ1-2
clone size: once
V gene: TRBV2
D gene: -

CDR3 DNA: TGTGCCAGCAGCTTAGCAGGTAGAACAGATACGCAGTATTTT
CDR3 protein: CASSLAGRTDTQYF
J gene: TRBJ2-3
clone size: -
V gene: TRBV11-2
D gene: -

CDR3 DNA: TGTGCCAGCAGTGAGAACAGGGTCACTGAAGCTTTCTTT
CDR3 protein: CASSENRVTEAFF
J gene: TRBJ1-1
clone size: -
V gene: TRBV25-1
D gene: -

CDR3 DNA: TGTGCCAGCAGTTCACAGGGGACCTTAAGCAATCAGCCCCAGCATTTT
CDR3 protein: CASSSQGTLSNQPQHF
J gene: TRBJ1-5
clone size: -
V gene: TRBV2
D gene: TRBD1

CDR3 DNA: TGTGCCAGCAGCGCCAGACAGGGAGGTATGGCTGAAGCTTTCTTT
CDR3 protein: CASSARQGGMAEAFF
J gene: TRBJ1-1
clone size: -
V gene: TRBV7-3
D gene: TRBD1

CDR3 DNA: TGTGCCAGCGGAGCACACCCTGCTCCCTACGAGCAGTACTTC
CDR3 protein: CASGAHPAPYEQYF
J gene: TRBJ2-7
clone size: few
V gene: TRBV7-2
D gene: -

CDR3 DNA: TGCGCCAGCAGCTCCAGTCCGGGGAACTATGGCTACACCTTC
CDR3 protein: CASSSSPGNYGYTF
J gene: TRBJ1-2
clone size: -
V gene: TRBV5-1
D gene: -

CDR3 DNA: TGTGCCAGTACTAGGACAGGGGGCTGGACCGGGGAGCTGTTTTTT
CDR3 protein: CASTRTGGWTGELFF
J gene: TRBJ2-2
clone size: -
V gene: TRBV19
D gene: TRBD1

CDR3 DNA: TGTGCCAGCAGCACATCGACAGGGGAGTATGAAAAACTGTTTTTT
CDR3 protein: CASSTSTGEYEKLFF
J gene: TRBJ1-4
clone size: -
V gene: TRBV7-9
D gene: TRBD1

CDR3 DNA: TGCGCCAGCAGCACCCCGACTAGCGGGGGGGCCAACAATGAGCAGTTCTTC
CDR3 protein: CASSTPTSGGANNEQFF
J gene: TRBJ2-1
clone size: -
V gene: TRBV4-1
D gene: TRBD2

CDR3 DNA: TGTGCCAGCAGCGTCCCCTGGGGGGGGGAGGGAGATACGCAGTATTTT
CDR3 protein: CASSVPWGGEGDTQYF
J gene: TRBJ2-3
clone size: -
V gene: TRBV21-1
D gene: -

CDR3 DNA: TGTGCCAGCAGCCAATCAGGGGCCTATGGCTACACCTTC
CDR3 protein: CASSQSGAYGYTF
J gene: TRBJ1-2
clone size: -
V gene: TRBV16
D gene: -

CDR3 DNA: TGTGCCACCAGCAACCGGGGAGGCTCCTACGAGCAGTACTTC
CDR3 protein: CATSNRGGSYEQYF
J gene: TRBJ2-7
clone size: -
V gene: TRBV15
D gene: -

CDR3 DNA: TGTGCCAGCAGCTTGGTGAGGGATCGAGACACTGAAGCTTTCTTT
CDR3 protein: CASSLVRDRDTEAFF
J gene: TRBJ1-1
clone size: -
V gene: TRBV5-4
D gene: -

CDR3 DNA: TGTGCCAGCAGTTTCTTCCGGGACAGGGACCAGCCCCAGCATTTT
CDR3 protein: CASSFFRDRDQPQHF
J gene: TRBJ1-5
clone size: -
V gene: TRBV28
D gene: TRBD1

CDR3 DNA: TGTGCCAGCGACCAAGTCATAGGGGGAGAGAGGGCTTTCTTT
CDR3 protein: CASDQVIGGERAFF
J gene: TRBJ1-1
clone size: -
V gene: TRBV5-6
D gene: -